The sequence of this TCR beta chain was determined in a study of blood T cells in healthy people across ages. In this sample, this clonotype turned up many times. The antigen remains undetermined. This CDR3 contains 16 residues. The germline V gene encodes CDR1 SGHTA and CDR2 FQGNSA. V lost 1 base to trimming and J lost 6 bases; unmatched junction nucleotides: 7. Study-wide findings and caveats: Long-lived donors exceeded aged donors in naive CD4+ cells and diversity.

Then a second PCR, running roughly 7 to 11 cycles, was carried out with a sample-barcoded 5' primer and a J-beta primer mix. TCRdb re-called the 5' RACE reads with MiXCR, one entry per CDR3 protein. This sample has hundreds of thousands of distinct CDR3 sequences, with roughly 43% found just once. The rearrangement joins TRBV7-2 to TRBJ2-1; 9 bases are a match to TRBD2. The sequencing input was blood. The TCR was taken from a man older than 75 in good health. CDR3 residues: CASSLVGGGAFNEQFF. The CDR3 coding sequence is TGTGCCAGCAGCTTAGTCGGCGGGGGGGCGTTCAATGAGCAGTTCTTC.